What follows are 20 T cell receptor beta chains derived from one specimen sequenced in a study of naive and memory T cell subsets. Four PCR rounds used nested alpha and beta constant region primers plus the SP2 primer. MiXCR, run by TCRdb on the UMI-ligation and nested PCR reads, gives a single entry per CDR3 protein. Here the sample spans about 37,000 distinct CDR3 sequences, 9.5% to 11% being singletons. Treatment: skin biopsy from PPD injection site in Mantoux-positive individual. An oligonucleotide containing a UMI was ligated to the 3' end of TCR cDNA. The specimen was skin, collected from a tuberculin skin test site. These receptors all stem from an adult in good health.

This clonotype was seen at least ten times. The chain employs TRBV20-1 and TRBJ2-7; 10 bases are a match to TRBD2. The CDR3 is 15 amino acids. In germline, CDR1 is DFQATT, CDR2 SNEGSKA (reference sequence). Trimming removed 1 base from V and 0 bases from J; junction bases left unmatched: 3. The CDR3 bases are TGCAGTGCTAGAGTTCTAGCGGGGGACTCCTACGAGCAGTACTTC. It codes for CSARVLAGDSYEQYF.

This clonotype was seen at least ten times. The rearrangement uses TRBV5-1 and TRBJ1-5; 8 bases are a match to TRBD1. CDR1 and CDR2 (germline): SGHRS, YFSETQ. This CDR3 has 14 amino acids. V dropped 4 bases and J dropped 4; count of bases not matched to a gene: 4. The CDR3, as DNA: TGCGCCAGCAGCGAGGGACAGGCAAATCAGCCCCAGCATTTT. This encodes CASSEGQANQPQHF.

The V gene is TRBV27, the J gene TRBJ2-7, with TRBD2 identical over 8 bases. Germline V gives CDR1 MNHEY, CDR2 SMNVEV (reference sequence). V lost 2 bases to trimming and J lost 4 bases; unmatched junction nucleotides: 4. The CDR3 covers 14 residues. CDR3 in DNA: TGTGCCAGCAGTTTAGTCGGGGGGGCTTACGAGCAGTACTTC. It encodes CASSLVGGAYEQYF.

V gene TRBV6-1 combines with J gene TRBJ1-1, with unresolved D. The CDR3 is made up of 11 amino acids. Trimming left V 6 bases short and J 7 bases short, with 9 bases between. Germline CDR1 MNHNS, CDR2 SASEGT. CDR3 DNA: TGTGCCAGCAGGCTACTTAATGAAGCTTTCTTT. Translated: CASRLLNEAFF.

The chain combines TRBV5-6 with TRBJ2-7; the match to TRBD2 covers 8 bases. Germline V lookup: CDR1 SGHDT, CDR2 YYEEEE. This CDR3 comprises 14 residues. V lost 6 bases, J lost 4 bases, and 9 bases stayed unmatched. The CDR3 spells CASTGGGGTYEQYF. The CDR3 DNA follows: TGTGCCAGCACCGGCGGCGGGGGGACGTACGAGCAGTACTTC.

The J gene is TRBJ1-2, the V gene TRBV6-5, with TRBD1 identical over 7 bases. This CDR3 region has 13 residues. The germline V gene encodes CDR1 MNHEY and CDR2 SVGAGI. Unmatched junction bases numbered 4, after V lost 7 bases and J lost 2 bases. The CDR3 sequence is CASKSRGNYGYTF. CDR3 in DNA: TGTGCCAGCAAAAGCAGGGGGAACTATGGCTACACCTTC.

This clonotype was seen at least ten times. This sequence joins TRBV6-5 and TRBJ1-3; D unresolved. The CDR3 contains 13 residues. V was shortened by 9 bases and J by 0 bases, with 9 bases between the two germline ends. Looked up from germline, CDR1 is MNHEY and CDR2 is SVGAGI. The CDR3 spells CASYSDSGNTIYF. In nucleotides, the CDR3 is TGTGCCAGTTACTCTGACTCTGGAAACACCATATATTTT.

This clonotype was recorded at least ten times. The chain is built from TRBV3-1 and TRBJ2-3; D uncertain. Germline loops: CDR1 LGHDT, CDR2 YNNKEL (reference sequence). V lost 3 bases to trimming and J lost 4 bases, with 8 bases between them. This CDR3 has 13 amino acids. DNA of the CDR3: TGTGCCAGCAGCCAGGGTTTGCCAGATACGCAGTATTTT. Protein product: CASSQGLPDTQYF.

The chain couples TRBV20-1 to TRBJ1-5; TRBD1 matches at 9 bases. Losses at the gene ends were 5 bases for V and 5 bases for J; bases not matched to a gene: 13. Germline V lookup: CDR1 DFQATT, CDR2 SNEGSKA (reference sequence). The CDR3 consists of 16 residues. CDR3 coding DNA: TGCAGTGCTTGGACGCCGGGACAGGGTGCCTATCAGCCCCAGCATTTT. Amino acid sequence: CSAWTPGQGAYQPQHF.

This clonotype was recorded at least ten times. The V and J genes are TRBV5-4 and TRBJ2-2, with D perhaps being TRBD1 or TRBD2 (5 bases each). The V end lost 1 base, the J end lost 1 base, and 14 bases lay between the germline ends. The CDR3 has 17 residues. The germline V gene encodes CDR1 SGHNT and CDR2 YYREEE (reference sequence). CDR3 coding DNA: TGTGCCAGCAGCTTGCGGCGAGGGGCGGGGAACACCGGGGAGCTGTTTTTT. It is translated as CASSLRRGAGNTGELFF.

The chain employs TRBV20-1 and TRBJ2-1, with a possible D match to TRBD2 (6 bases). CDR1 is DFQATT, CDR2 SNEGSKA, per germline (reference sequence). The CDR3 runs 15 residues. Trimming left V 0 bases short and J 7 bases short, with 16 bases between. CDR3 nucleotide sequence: TGCAGTGCTAGAGATAGGAGGGGCGCGGGGAATGAGCAGTTCTTC. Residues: CSARDRRGAGNEQFF.

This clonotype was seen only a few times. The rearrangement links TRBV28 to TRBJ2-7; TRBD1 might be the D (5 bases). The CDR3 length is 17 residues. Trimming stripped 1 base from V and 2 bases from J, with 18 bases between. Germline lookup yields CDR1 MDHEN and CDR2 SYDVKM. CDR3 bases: TGTGCCAGCAGTTTATATTTGGCAGGGTTCCTTCCCTACGAGCAGTACTTC. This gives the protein CASSLYLAGFLPYEQYF.

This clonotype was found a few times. The CDR3, as DNA: TGCAGTGCTAGAGACGGCCTCACAGATACGCAGTATTTT. Its protein is CSARDGLTDTQYF. The V gene is TRBV20-1, the J gene TRBJ2-3, with D unclear. The CDR3 loop spans 13 amino acids. V gave up 0 bases and J gave up 2 bases, with 6 bases separating them. Germline V gene sequence: CDR1 DFQATT, CDR2 SNEGSKA (reference sequence).

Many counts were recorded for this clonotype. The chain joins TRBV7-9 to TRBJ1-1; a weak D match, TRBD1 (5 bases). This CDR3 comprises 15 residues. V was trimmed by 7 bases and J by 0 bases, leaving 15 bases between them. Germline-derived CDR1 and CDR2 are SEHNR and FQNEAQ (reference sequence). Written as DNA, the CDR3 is TGTGCCAGCAACCCTTACGGGGGGTTGAACACTGAAGCTTTCTTT. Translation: CASNPYGGLNTEAFF.

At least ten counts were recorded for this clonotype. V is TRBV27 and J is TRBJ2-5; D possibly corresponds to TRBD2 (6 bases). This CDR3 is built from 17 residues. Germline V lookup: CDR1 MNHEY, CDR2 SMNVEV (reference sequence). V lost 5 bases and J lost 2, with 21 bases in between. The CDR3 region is CASSTMAGKARQETQYF. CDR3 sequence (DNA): TGTGCCAGCAGTACGATGGCGGGAAAGGCAAGGCAAGAGACCCAGTACTTC.

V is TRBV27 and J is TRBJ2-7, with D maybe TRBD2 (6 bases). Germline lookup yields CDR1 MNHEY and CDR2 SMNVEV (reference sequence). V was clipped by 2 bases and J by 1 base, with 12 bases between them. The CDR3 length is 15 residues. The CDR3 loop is CASSLKPGDSYEQYF. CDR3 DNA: TGTGCCAGCAGTTTAAAGCCGGGGGATTCCTACGAGCAGTACTTC.

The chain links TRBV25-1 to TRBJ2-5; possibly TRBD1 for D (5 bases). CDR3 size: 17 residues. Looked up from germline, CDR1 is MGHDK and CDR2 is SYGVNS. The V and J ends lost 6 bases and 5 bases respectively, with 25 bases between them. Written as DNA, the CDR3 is TGTGCCAGCAGCCCGACCCCCCTTACAGGTTGGGTCGAGACCCAGTACTTC. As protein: CASSPTPLTGWVETQYF.

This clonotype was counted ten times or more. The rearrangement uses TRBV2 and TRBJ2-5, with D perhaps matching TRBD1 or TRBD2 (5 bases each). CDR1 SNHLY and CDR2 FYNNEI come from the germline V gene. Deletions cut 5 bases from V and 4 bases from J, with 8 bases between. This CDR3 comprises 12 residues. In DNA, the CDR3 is TGTGCCAGCAGTTATGGGGGAGAGACCCAGTACTTC. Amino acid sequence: CASSYGGETQYF.

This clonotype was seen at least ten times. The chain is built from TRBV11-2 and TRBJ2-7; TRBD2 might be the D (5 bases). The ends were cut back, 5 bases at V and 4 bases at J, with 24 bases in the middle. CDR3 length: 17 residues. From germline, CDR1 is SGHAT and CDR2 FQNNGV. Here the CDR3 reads CASSRGAGVFNPYEQYF. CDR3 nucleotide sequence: TGTGCCAGCAGCCGGGGAGCCGGAGTATTCAATCCATACGAGCAGTACTTC.

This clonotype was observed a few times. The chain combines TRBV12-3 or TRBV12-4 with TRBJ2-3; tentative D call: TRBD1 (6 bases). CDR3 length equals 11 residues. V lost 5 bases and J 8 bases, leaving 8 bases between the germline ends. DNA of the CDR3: TGTGCCAGCAGTCGAGGGGGTACGCAGTATTTT. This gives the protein CASSRGGTQYF.